This T cell receptor (beta chain) was captured by sequencing in a study of cytomegalovirus exposure and HLA in healthy donors. The study, taken as a whole, reports: Specific recognition of CMV antigens was confirmed in vitro for a few chains (all CMV-associated). A few V segments could not be told apart, such as TRBV6-2 and TRBV6-3, and were left out. In a later analysis, V- and J-gene trimming of beta chains associated with a DCLRE1C missense variant, replicated independently. The study recorded 150 to 200 TCR beta chains that were cytomegalovirus-associated.

This clone came up a few times. Its target is unknown. With 60 Vbeta and 13 Jbeta primers, the PCR was carried out. TCRdb's copy holds only in-frame clones and misses some; the assay was immunoSEQ multiplex PCR. The sample consists of about 190,000 clones, approximately 78% of them appearing once. CDR3 length: 13 residues. The V and J ends lost 7 bases and 0 bases respectively, with 12 bases between them. Germline CDR1 and CDR2: SQVTM and ANQGSEA. The source material was PBMCs. This TCR was sampled from a woman younger than 35 in good health and CMV-seronegative. This chain links TRBV29-1 with TRBJ1-2; TRBD1 is a possible D gene (5 bases). The CDR3 protein is CSGGDSSNYGYTF. The CDR3 DNA follows: TGCAGCGGGGGGGACTCTTCTAACTATGGCTACACCTTC.